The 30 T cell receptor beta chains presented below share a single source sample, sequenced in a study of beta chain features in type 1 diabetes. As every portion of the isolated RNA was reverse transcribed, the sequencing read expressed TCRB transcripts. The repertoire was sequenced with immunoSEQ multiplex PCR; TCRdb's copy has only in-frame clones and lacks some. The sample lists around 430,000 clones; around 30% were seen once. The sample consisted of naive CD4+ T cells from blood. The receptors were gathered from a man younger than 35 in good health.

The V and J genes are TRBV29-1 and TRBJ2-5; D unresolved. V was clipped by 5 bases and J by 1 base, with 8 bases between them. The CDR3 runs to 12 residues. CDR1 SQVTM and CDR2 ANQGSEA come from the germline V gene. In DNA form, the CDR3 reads TGCAGCGTTAAGCACGGCCAAGAGACCCAGTACTTC. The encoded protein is CSVKHGQETQYF.

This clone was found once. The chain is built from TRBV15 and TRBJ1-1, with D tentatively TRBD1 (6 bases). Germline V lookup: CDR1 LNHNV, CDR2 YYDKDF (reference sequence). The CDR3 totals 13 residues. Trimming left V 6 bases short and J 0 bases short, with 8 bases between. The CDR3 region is CATRTGLNTEAFF. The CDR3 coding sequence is TGTGCCACCAGGACAGGCTTGAACACTGAAGCTTTCTTT.

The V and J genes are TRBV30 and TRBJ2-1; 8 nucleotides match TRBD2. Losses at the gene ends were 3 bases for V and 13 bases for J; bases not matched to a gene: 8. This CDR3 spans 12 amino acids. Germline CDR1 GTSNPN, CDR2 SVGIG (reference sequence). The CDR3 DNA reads TGTGCCTGGAGCGCTCCCGTAGCGGGACAGTTCTTC. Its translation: CAWSAPVAGQFF.

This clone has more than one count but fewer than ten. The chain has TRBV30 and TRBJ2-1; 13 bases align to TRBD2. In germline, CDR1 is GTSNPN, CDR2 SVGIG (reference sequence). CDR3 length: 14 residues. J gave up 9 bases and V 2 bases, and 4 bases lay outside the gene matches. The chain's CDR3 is CAWSTSGRAGEQFF. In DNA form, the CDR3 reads TGTGCCTGGAGTACTAGCGGGAGGGCTGGTGAGCAGTTCTTC.

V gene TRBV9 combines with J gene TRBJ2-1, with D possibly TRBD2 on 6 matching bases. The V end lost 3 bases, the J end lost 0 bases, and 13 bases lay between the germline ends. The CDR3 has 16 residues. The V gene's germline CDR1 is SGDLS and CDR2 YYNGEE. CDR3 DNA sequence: TGTGCCAGCAGCGCCTTTTCCGGGAGCTCCTACAATGAGCAGTTCTTC. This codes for CASSAFSGSSYNEQFF.

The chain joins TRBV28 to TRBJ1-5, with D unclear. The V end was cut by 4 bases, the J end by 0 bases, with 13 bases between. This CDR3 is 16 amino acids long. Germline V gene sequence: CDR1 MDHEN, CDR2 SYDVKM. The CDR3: CASSSDRATSNQPQHF. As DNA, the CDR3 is TGTGCCAGCAGTTCAGACCGGGCCACTAGCAATCAGCCCCAGCATTTT.

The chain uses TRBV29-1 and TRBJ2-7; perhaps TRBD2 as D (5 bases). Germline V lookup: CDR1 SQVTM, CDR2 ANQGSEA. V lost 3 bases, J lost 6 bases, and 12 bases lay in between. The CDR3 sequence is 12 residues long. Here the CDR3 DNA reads TGCAGCGTTGAGACGGCGGGCGGCGAGCAGTACTTC. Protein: CSVETAGGEQYF.

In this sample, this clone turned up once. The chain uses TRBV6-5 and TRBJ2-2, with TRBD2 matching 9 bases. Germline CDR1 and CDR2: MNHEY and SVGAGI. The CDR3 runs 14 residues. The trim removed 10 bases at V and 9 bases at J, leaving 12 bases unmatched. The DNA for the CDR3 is TGTGCCACGTGGGCGGGAGGGCCTCGTAGGGAGCTGTTTTTT. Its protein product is CATWAGGPRRELFF.

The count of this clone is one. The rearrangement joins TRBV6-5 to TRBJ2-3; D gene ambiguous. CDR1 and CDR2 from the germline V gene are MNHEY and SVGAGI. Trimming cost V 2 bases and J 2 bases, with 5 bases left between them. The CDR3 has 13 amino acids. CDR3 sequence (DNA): TGTGCCAGCAGTTACAGGGCCACAGATACGCAGTATTTT. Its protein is CASSYRATDTQYF.

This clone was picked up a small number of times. This CDR3 is CASSVIGLGAETQYF. The CDR3 DNA reads as TGTGCCAGCAGCGTGATCGGACTGGGGGCGGAGACCCAGTACTTC. This chain links TRBV9 with TRBJ2-5; D possibly corresponds to TRBD1 (6 bases). The germline V gene has CDR1 SGDLS and CDR2 YYNGEE. Trimming stripped 2 bases from V and 5 bases from J, with 16 bases between. The CDR3 loop spans 15 amino acids.

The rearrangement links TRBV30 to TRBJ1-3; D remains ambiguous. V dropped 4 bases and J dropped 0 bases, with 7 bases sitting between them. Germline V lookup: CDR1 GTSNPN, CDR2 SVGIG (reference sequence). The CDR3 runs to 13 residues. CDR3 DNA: TGTGCCTGGACGGGGTCCTCTGGAAACACCATATATTTT. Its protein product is CAWTGSSGNTIYF.

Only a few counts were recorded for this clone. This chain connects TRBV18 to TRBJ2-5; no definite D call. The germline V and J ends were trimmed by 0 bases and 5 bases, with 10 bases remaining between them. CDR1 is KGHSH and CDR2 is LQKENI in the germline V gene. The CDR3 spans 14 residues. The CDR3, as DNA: TGTGCCAGCTCACCACCTGCGAGAGGCGAGACCCAGTACTTC. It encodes CASSPPARGETQYF.

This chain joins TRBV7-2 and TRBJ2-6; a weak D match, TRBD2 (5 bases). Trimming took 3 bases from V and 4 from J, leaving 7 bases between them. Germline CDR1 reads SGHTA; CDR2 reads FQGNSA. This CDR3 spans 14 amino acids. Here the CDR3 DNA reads TGTGCCAGCAGCTTCAGAGGGGGGGCCAACGTCCTGACTTTC. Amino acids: CASSFRGGANVLTF. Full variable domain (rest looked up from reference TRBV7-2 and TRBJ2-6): GAGVSQSPSNKVTEKGKDVELRCDPISGHTALYWYRQSLGQGLEFLIYFQGNSAPDKSGLPSDRFSAERTGGSVSTLTIQRTQQEDSAVYLCASSFRGGANVLTFGAGSRLTVL.

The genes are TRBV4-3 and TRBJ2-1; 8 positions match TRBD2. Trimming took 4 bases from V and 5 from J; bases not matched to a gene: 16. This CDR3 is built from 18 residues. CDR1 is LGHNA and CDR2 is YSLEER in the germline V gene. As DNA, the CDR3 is TGCGCCAGCAGCCTCCAGCAGCCTAGCGGGCCAGGAGACAATGAGCAGTTCTTC. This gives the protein CASSLQQPSGPGDNEQFF.

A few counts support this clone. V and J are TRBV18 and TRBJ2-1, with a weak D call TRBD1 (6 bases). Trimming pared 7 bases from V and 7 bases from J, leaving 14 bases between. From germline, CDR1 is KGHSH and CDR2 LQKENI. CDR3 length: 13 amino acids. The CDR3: CASFGTTKNEQFF. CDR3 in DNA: TGTGCCAGCTTCGGGACAACCAAAAATGAGCAGTTCTTC.

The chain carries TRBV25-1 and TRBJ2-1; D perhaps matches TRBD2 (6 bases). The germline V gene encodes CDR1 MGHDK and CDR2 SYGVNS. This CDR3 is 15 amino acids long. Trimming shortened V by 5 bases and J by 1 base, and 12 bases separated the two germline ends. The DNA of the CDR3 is TGTGCCAGCAGTCAAAGGACTAAATCCTACAATGAGCAGTTCTTC. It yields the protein CASSQRTKSYNEQFF.

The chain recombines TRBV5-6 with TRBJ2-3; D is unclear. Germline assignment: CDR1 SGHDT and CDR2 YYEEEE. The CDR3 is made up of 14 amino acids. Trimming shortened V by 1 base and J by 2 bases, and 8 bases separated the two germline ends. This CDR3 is CASSLPSYTDTQYF. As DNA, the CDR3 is TGTGCCAGCAGCTTGCCCTCCTACACAGATACGCAGTATTTT.

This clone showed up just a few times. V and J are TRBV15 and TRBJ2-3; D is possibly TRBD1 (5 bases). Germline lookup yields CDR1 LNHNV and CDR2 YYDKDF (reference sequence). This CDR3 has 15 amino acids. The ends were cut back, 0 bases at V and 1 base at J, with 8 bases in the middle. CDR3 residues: CATSRDLGGTDTQYF. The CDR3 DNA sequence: TGTGCCACCAGCAGAGATCTAGGGGGCACAGATACGCAGTATTTT.

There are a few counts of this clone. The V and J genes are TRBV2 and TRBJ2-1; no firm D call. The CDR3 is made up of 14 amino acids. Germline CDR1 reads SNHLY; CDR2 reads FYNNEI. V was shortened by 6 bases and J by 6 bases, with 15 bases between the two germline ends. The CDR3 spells CASRSRLLINEQFF. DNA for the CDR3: TGTGCCAGCAGGTCACGGTTATTGATCAATGAGCAGTTCTTC.

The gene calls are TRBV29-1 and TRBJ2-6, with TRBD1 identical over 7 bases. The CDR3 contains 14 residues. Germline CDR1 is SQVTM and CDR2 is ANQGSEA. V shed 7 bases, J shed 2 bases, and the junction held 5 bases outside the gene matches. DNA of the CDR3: TGCAGCGGCGGCGACAGGGCTGGGGCCAACGTCCTGACTTTC. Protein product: CSGGDRAGANVLTF. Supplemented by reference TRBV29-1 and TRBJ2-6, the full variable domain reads SAVISQKPSRDICQRGTSLTIQCQVDSQVTMMFWYRQQPGQSLTLIATANQGSEATYESGFVIDKFPISRPNLTFSTLTVSNMSPEDSSIYLCSGGDRAGANVLTFGAGSRLTVL.

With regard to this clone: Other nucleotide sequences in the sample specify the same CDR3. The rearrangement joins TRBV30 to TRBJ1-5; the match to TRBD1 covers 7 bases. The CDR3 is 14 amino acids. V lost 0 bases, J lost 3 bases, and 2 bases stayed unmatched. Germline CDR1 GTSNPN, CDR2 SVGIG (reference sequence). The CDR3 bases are TGTGCCTGGAGTGTCGGGACAGACAATCAGCCCCAGCATTTT. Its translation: CAWSVGTDNQPQHF.

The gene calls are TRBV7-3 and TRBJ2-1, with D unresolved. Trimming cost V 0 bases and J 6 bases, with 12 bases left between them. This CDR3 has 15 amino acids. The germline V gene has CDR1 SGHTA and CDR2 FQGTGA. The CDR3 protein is CASSLTPGSVNEQFF. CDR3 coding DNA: TGTGCCAGCAGCTTAACTCCCGGGTCAGTCAATGAGCAGTTCTTC.

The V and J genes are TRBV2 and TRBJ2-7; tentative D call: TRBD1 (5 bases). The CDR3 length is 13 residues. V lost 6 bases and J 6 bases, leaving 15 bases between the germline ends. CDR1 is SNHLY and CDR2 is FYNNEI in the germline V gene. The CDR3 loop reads CASRVRVDSEQYF. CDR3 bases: TGTGCCAGCAGAGTAAGGGTAGACAGCGAGCAGTACTTC. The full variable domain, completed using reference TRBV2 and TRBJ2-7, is EPEVTQTPSHQVTQMGQEVILRCVPISNHLYFYWYRQILGQKVEFLVSFYNNEISEKSEIFDDQFSVERPDGSNFTLKIRSTKLEDSAMYFCASRVRVDSEQYFGPGTRLTVT.

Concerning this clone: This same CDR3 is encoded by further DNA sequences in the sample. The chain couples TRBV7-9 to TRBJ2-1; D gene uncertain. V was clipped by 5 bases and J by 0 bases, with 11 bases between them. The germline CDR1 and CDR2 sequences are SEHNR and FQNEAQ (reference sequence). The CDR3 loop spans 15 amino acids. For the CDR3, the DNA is TGTGCCAGCAGCCCGAGGCAGAGCTCCTACAATGAGCAGTTCTTC. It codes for CASSPRQSSYNEQFF.

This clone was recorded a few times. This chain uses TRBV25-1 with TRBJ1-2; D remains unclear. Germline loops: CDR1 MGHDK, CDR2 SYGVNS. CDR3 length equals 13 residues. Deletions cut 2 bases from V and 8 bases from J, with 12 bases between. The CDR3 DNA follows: TGTGCCAGCAGTGAAATCCTGGCTGGGGGCTACACCTTC. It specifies CASSEILAGGYTF.

The CDR3 DNA follows: TGCGCCAGCAGCTTGTCGGCAGGCACCTACGAGCAGTACTTC. Translating it yields CASSLSAGTYEQYF. This rearrangement joins TRBV5-1 to TRBJ2-7, with D unresolved. The CDR3 is 14 amino acids. Trimming left V 1 base short and J 2 bases short, with 10 bases between. Germline assignment: CDR1 SGHRS and CDR2 YFSETQ.

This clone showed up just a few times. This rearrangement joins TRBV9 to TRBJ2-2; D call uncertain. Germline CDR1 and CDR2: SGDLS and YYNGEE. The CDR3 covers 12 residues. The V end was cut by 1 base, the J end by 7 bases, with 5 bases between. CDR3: CASSVPVGELFF. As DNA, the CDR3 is TGTGCCAGCAGCGTACCAGTCGGGGAGCTGTTTTTT.

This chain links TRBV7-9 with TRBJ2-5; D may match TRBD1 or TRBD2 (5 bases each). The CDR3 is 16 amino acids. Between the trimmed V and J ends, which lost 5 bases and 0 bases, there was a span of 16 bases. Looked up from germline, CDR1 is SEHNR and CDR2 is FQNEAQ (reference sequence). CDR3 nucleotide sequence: TGTGCCAGCAGCCCGTTCGGGACGGCGTACCAAGAGACCCAGTACTTC. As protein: CASSPFGTAYQETQYF.

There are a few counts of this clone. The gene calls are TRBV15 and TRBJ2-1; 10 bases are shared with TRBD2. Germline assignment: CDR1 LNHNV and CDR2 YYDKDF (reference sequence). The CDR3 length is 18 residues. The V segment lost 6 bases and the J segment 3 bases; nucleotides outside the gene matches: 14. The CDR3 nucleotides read TGTGCCACCAGTCGGGACTGGGCCGGGACTAGCGTCTACAATGAGCAGTTCTTC. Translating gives CATSRDWAGTSVYNEQFF. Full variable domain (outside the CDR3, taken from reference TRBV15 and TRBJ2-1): DAMVIQNPRYQVTQFGKPVTLSCSQTLNHNVMYWYQQKSSQAPKLLFHYYDKDFNNEADTPDNFQSRRPNTSFCFLDIRSPGLGDTAMYLCATSRDWAGTSVYNEQFFGPGTRLTVL.

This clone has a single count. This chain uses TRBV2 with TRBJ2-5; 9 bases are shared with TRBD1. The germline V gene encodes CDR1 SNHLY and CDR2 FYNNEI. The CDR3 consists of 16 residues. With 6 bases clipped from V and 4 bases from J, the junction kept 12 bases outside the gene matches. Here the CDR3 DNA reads TGTGCCAGCAGGGGGACAGGGCAGGGGTTTGGAGAGACCCAGTACTTC. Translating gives CASRGTGQGFGETQYF.